This T cell receptor (beta chain) was identified during a study of blood T cell repertoires in COVID-19. Overall study context: There were acute and convalescent COVID-19 samples, and they came from the United States, Italy and Spain. PBMCs, B-cell-depleted T cells, or T cells were the source of the cDNA or gDNA that made up the material.

The ends were cut back, 4 bases at V and 3 bases at J, with 15 bases in the middle. Germline CDR1 reads KGHSH; CDR2 reads LQKENI. CDR3 length equals 16 residues. In the original workflow: The assay estimated nucleated cells by amplifying reference gene primers. TCRdb's table, derived via immunoSEQ multiplex PCR, lists solely in-frame clones and lacks some. V, J and clone size derive from that table, while D and trimming were established from the DNA sequence. This table holds tens of thousands of clones, about 76% found once. The receptor was isolated from a human donor in a cohort sampled during active COVID-19. Sequencing input: peripheral blood. The V and J genes are TRBV18 and TRBJ2-2, with D perhaps matching TRBD1 (6 bases). The CDR3 DNA reads as TGTGCCAGCTCACTCTCCGGACAGATCTACACCGGGGAGCTGTTTTTT. It translates to CASSLSGQIYTGELFF. Drawing the rest from reference TRBV18 and TRBJ2-2, the complete variable domain is NAGVMQNPRHLVRRRGQEARLRCSPMKGHSHVYWYRQLPEEGLKFMVYLQKENIIDESGMPKERFSAEFPKEGPSILRIQQVVRGDSAAYFCASSLSGQIYTGELFFGEGSRLTVL.